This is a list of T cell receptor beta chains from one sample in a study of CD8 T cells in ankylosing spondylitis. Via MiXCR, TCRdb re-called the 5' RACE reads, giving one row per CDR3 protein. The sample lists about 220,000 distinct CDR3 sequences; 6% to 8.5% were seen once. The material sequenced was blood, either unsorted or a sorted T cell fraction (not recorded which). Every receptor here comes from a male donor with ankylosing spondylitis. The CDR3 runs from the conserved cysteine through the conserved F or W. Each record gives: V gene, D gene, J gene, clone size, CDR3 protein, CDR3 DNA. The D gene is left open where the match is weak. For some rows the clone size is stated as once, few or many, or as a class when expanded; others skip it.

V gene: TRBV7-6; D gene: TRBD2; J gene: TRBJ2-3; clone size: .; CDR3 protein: CASSWDLSGDTDTQYF; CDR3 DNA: TGTGCCAGCAGCTGGGACTTGAGCGGGGACACAGATACGCAGTATTTT
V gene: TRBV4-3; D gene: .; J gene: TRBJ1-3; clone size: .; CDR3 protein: CASSQEIQRWGNTIYF; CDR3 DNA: TGCGCCAGCAGCCAAGAAATCCAACGGTGGGGAAACACCATATATTTT
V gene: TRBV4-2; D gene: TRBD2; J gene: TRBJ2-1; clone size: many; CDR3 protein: CASSPPGRESGNEQFF; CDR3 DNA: TGTGCCAGCAGCCCGCCTGGGCGGGAGTCGGGGAATGAGCAGTTCTTC
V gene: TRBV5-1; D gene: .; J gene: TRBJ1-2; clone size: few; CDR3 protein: CASSPTGGARYGYTF; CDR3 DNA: TGCGCCAGCAGCCCGACGGGGGGGGCCCGCTATGGCTACACCTTC
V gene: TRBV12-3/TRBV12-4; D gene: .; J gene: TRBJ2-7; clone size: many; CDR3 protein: CASSPNLESTDEQYF; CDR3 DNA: TGTGCCAGCAGCCCTAACTTAGAAAGTACCGACGAGCAGTACTTC
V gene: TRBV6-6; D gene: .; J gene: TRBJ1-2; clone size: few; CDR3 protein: CASGRGANYGYTF; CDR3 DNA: TGTGCCAGCGGGAGGGGAGCCAACTATGGCTACACCTTC
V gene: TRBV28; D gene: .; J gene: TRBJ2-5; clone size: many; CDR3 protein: CASSLLPVASLTQETQYF; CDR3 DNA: TGTGCCAGCAGTTTATTACCGGTGGCCAGCCTAACTCAAGAGACCCAGTACTTC
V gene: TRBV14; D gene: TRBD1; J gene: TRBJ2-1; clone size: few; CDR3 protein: CASQGQYNEQFF; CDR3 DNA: TGTGCCAGCCAGGGACAGTACAATGAGCAGTTCTTC
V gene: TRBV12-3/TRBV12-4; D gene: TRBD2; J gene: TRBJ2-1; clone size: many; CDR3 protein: CASTPVLAGGNEQFF; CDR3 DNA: TGTGCCAGCACCCCGGTGCTAGCGGGAGGTAATGAGCAGTTCTTC
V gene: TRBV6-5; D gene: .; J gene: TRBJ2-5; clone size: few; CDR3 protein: CASSYSWAAAEETQYF; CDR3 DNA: TGTGCCAGCAGTTACTCTTGGGCGGCAGCTGAAGAGACCCAGTACTTC
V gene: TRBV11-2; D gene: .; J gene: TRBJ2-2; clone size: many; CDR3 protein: CASSLDGTGELFF; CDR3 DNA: TGTGCCAGCAGCTTAGATGGCACCGGGGAGCTGTTTTTT
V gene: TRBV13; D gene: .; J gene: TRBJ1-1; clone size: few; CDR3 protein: CASSPTGSENTEAFF; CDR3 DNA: TGTGCCAGCAGCCCTACAGGGTCGGAGAACACTGAAGCTTTCTTT
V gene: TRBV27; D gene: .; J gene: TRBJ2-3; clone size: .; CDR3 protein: CASRVWVSTDTQYF; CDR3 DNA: TGTGCCAGCAGAGTGTGGGTTTCCACAGATACGCAGTATTTT
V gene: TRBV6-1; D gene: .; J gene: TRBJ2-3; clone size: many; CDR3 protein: CASSESPPALTSTDTQYF; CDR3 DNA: TGTGCCAGCAGTGAATCCCCTCCAGCACTAACTAGCACAGATACGCAGTATTTT
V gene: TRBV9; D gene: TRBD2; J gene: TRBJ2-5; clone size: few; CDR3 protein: CASSEGGGAGETQYF; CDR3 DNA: TGTGCCAGCAGCGAAGGCGGGGGGGCGGGAGAGACCCAGTACTTC
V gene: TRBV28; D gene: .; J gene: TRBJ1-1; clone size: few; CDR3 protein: CASSYDRPVLLNTEAFF; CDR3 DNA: TGTGCCAGCAGTTATGACAGGCCGGTACTATTGAACACTGAAGCTTTCTTT
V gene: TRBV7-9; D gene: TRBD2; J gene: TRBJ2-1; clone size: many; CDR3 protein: CASSSHIAGGHNEQFF; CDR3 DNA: TGTGCCAGCAGTTCCCACATAGCGGGAGGGCACAATGAGCAGTTCTTC
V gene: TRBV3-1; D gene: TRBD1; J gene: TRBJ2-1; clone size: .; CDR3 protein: CASCQVSRDRGYNEQFF; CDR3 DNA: TGTGCCAGCTGCCAAGTTTCCCGGGACAGGGGTTACAATGAGCAGTTCTTC
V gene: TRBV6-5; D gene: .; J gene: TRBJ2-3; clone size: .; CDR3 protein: CASSYGTYSTDTQYF; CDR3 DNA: TGTGCCAGCAGTTACGGGACTTATAGCACAGATACGCAGTATTTT
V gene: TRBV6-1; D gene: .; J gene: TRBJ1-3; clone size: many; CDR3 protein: CASSLSPRRTPLGGTIYF; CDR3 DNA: TGTGCCAGCAGCCTATCCCCCCGCAGGACGCCGCTCGGGGGCACCATATATTTT
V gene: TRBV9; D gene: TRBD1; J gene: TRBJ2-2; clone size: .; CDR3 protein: CASSVEGQGITGELFF; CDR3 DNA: TGTGCCAGCAGCGTAGAGGGACAGGGGATAACCGGGGAGCTGTTTTTT
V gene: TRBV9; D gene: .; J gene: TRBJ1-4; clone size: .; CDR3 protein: CASSVDGRINEKLFF; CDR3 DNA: TGTGCCAGCAGCGTAGACGGACGGATTAATGAAAAACTGTTTTTT
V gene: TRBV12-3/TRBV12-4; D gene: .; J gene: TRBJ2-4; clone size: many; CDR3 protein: CASSLETAKNIQYF; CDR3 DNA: TGTGCCAGCAGTTTGGAAACAGCCAAAAACATTCAGTACTTC
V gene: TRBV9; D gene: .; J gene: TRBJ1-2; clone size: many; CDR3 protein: CASSTMMVAGYTF; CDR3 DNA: TGTGCCAGCAGCACCATGATGGTCGCTGGCTACACCTTC
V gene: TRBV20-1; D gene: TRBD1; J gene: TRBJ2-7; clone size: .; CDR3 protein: CSARAGRGFYF; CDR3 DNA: TGCAGTGCTAGAGCGGGCAGGGGGTTTTACTTC
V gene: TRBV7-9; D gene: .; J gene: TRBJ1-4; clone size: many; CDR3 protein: CASSPENKGFLFF; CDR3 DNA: TGTGCCAGCAGCCCAGAGAATAAAGGTTTTCTGTTTTTT
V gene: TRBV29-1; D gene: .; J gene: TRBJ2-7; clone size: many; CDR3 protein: CSVKSTPYEQYF; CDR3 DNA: TGCAGCGTAAAGAGTACTCCCTACGAGCAGTACTTC
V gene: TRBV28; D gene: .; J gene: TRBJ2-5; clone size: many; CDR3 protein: CASSRRTEGRGETQYF; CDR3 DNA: TGTGCCAGCAGCCGAAGGACGGAGGGTAGGGGAGAGACCCAGTACTTC
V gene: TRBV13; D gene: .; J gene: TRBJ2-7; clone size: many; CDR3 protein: CASSRHEYEQYF; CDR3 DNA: TGTGCCAGCAGTAGACACGAATACGAGCAGTACTTC
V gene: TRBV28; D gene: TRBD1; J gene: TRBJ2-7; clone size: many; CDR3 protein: CASSYIRDSTYEQYF; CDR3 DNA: TGTGCCAGCAGCTACATCCGGGACAGCACCTACGAGCAGTACTTC
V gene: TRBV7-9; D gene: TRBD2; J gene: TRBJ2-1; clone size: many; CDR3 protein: CASSSGLAGALSSYNEQFF; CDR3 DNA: TGTGCCAGCAGCTCAGGACTAGCGGGGGCCCTGAGCTCCTACAATGAGCAGTTCTTC
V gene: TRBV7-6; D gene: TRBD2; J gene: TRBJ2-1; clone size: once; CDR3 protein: CASSLVAGSFDEQFF; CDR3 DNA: TGTGCCAGCAGCTTAGTAGCGGGGTCGTTCGATGAGCAGTTCTTC
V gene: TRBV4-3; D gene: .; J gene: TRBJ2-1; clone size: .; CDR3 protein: CASSQDWRGSYNEQFF; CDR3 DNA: TGCGCCAGCAGCCAAGATTGGCGGGGCTCCTACAATGAGCAGTTCTTC
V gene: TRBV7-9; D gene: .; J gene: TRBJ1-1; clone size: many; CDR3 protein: CASSTHAGGKYPEAFF; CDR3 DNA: TGTGCCAGCAGCACTCACGCGGGGGGGAAGTACCCTGAAGCTTTCTTT
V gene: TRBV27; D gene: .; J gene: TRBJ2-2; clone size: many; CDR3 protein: CASSGMRGELFF; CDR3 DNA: TGTGCCAGCAGTGGAATGCGAGGGGAGCTGTTTTTT
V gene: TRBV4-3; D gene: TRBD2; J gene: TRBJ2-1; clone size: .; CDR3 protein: CASSQVIGLAGDNEQFF; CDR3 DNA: TGCGCCAGCAGCCAAGTAATAGGACTAGCGGGAGATAATGAGCAGTTCTTC
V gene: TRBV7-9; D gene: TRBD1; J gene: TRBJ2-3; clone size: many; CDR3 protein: CASLRGNTQYF; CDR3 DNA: TGTGCCAGCCTCAGGGGGAATACGCAGTATTTT
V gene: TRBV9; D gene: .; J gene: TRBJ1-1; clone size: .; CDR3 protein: CASSVGAGTEAFF; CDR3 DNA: TGTGCCAGCAGCGTAGGGGCGGGGACTGAAGCTTTCTTT
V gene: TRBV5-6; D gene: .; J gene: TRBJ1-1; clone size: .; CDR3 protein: CASSLSEFLGTEAFF; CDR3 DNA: TGTGCCAGCAGCTTATCCGAGTTCCTCGGCACTGAAGCTTTCTTT
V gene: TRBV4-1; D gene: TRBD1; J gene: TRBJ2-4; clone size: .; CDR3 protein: CASSLQGAAKNIQYF; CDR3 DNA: TGCGCCAGCAGCCTACAGGGGGCGGCCAAAAACATTCAGTACTTC
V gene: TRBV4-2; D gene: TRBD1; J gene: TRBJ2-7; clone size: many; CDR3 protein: CASSQGTGTDEQYF; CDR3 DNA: TGTGCCAGCAGCCAAGGGACAGGGACCGACGAGCAGTACTTC
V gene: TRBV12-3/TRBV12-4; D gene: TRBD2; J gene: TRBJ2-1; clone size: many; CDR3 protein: CASSYGLAVGNEQFF; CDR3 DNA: TGTGCCAGCAGTTACGGACTAGCGGTGGGGAATGAGCAGTTCTTC
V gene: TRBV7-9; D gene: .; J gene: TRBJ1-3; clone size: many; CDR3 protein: CASSLGGRWAPIYF; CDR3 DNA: TGTGCCAGCAGCTTAGGAGGCCGGTGGGCCCCCATATATTTT
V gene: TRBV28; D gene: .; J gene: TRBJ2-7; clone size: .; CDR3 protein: CASSLKGVGGPYEQYF; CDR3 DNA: TGTGCCAGCAGTTTAAAGGGGGTTGGGGGCCCCTACGAGCAGTACTTC
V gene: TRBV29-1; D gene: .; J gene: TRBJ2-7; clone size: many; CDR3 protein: CSVEIPGYSYEQYF; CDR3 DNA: TGCAGCGTTGAAATTCCGGGTTACTCCTACGAGCAGTACTTC
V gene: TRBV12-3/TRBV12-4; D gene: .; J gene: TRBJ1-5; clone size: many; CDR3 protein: CASSLSGGQPQHF; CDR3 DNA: TGTGCCAGCAGTTTAAGTGGAGGACAGCCCCAGCATTTT
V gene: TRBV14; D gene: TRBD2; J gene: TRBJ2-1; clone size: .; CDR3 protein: CASSQGRAGGPRYNEQFF; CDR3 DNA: TGTGCCAGCAGCCAAGGGCGAGCGGGAGGCCCTCGGTACAATGAGCAGTTCTTC
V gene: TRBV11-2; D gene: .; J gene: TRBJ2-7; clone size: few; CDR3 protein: CASSLGAGYSYEQYF; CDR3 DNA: TGTGCCAGCAGCTTAGGCGCAGGGTACTCCTACGAGCAGTACTTC
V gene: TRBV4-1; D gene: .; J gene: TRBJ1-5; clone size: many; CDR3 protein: CASSQEEQGPKWPQHF; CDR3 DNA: TGCGCCAGCAGCCAAGAAGAACAGGGACCAAAGTGGCCCCAGCATTTT
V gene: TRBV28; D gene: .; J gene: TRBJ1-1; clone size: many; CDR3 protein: CVSSLEVVSEAFF; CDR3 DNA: TGTGTCAGCAGTTTGGAGGTGGTCTCTGAAGCTTTCTTT
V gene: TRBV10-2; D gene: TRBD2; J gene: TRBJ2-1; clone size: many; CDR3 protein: CATSVRGRDGNEQFF; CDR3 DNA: TGCGCCACCAGCGTGCGTGGGAGGGATGGCAATGAGCAGTTCTTC
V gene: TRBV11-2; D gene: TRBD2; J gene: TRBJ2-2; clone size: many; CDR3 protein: CASSLLSGRGGELFF; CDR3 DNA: TGTGCCAGCAGCTTACTAAGCGGGAGAGGCGGGGAGCTGTTTTTT